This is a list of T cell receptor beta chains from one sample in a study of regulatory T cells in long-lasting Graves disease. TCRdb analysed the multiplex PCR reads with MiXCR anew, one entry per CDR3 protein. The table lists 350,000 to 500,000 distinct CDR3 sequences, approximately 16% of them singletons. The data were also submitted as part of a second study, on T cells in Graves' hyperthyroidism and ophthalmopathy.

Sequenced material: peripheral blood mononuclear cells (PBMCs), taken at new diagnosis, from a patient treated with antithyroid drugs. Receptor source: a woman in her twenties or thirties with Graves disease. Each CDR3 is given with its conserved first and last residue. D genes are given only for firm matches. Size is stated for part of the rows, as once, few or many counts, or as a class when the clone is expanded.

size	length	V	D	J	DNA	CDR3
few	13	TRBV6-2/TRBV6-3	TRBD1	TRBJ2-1	TGTGCCGGGAGCAGGGGGATCTACAATGAGCAGTTCTTC	CAGSRGIYNEQFF
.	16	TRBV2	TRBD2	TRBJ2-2	TGTGCCAGCAGGGAGGGACTAGCGACGAACACCGGGGAGCTGTTTTTT	CASREGLATNTGELFF
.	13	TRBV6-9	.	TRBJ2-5	TGTGCCAGCAGTTACTTGGACAGCGAGACCCAGTACTTC	CASSYLDSETQYF
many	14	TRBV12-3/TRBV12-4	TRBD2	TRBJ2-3	TGTGCCAGCACCTCGGGAGGGCCGGAGGATACGCAGTATTTT	CASTSGGPEDTQYF
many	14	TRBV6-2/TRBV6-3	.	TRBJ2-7	TGTGCCAGCAGTTACCAGGGGATCGCCTACGAGCAGTACTTC	CASSYQGIAYEQYF
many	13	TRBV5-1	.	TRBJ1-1	TGCGCCAGCAGCTTGGCGTCAGTTACTGAAGCTTTCTTT	CASSLASVTEAFF
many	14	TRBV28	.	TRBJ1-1	TGTGCCAGCAGTCCTCCGGGGCCAGTCACTGAAGCTTTCTTT	CASSPPGPVTEAFF
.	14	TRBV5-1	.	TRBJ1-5	TGCGCCAGCAGCATAGGAGCTGGCAATCAGCCCCAGCATTTT	CASSIGAGNQPQHF
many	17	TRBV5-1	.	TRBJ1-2	TGCGCCAGCAGCTTGGTCCGGGGGCAGGGGACTTCCTATGGCTACACCTTC	CASSLVRGQGTSYGYTF
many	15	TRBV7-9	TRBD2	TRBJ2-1	TGTGCCAGCAGACACGGACTAGCGGTTAACAATGAGCAGTTCTTC	CASRHGLAVNNEQFF
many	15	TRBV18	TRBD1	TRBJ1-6	TGTGCCAGCTCACCCCTGGACAGGGAGTCTTCACCCCTCCACTTT	CASSPLDRESSPLHF
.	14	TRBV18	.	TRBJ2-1	TGTGCCAGCTCAACCCGGACTCCCTACAATGAGCAGTTCTTC	CASSTRTPYNEQFF
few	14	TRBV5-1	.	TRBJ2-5	TGCGCCAGCAGCGGGGGGCACAATCAAGAGACCCAGTACTTC	CASSGGHNQETQYF
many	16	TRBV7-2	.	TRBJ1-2	TGTGCCAGCAGCTTTGATCTTGACAGGCCCTACTATGGCTACACCTTC	CASSFDLDRPYYGYTF
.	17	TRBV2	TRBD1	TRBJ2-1	TGCGCCAGCAGCCGAGACCCCGGGACAGGGTCTAACAATGAGCAGTTCTTC	CASSRDPGTGSNNEQFF
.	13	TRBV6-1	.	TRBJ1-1	TGTGCCAGCAACTCACGATATGGCACTGAAGCTTTCTTT	CASNSRYGTEAFF
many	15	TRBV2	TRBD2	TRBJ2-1	TGTGCCAGCAGTGAAGTCCTAGCGGGGTACAATGAGCAGTTCTTC	CASSEVLAGYNEQFF
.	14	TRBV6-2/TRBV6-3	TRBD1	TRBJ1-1	TGTGCCAGCAGTGGACAGGGGGCACACACTGAAGCTTTCTTT	CASSGQGAHTEAFF
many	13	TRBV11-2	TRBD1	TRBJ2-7	TGTGCCAGCAGCTGGACAGGCTCCTACGAGCAGTACTTC	CASSWTGSYEQYF
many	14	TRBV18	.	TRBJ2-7	TGTGCCAGCTCAACCGGGACGGAAACCTACGAGCAGTACTTC	CASSTGTETYEQYF
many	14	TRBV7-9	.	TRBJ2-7	TGTGCCAGCAGCTTGGCAGACAGGAGGCAGCGGGAGTACTTC	CASSLADRRQREYF
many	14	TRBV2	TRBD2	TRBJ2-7	TGTGCCAGCAGCGGGGGGACTAGCGTCTACGAGCAGTACTTC	CASSGGTSVYEQYF
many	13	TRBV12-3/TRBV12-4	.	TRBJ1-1	TGTGCCAGCAGGCCCAGGCGGAGCACTGAAGCTTTCTTT	CASRPRRSTEAFF
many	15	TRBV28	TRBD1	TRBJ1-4	TGTGCCAGCAGTAGGAGCGACAGGGGTAATGAAAAACTGTTTTTT	CASSRSDRGNEKLFF
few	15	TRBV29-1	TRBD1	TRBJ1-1	TGCAGCGTTGAAGATTATGAGGGGGCAGACACTGAAGCTTTCTTT	CSVEDYEGADTEAFF
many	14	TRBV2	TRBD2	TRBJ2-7	TGTGCCAGCATCCCGGGACTAGCGGTCATGGAGCAGTACTTC	CASIPGLAVMEQYF
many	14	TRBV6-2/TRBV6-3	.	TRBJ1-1	TGTGCCAGCAGTTGGCAGGAGACGAACACTGAAGCTTTCTTT	CASSWQETNTEAFF
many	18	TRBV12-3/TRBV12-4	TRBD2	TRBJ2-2	TGTGCCAGCAGTCCGACTAGCGGGAGGGCCGGGTTAACCGGGGAGCTGTTTTTT	CASSPTSGRAGLTGELFF
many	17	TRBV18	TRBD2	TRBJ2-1	TGTGCCAGCTCACCACGCGCGGGAGGGTCCCCCTACAATGAGCAGTTCTTC	CASSPRAGGSPYNEQFF
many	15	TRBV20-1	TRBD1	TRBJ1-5	TGCAGTGCTAATGGACAGGGATTGAGCAATCAGCCCCAGCATTTT	CSANGQGLSNQPQHF
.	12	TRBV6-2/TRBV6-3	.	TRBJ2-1	TGTGCCAGCAGTTACCAATACAATGAGCAGTTCTTC	CASSYQYNEQFF
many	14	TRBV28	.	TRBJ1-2	TGTGCCAGCAGTCCGATCCGTACGTCGGTCGGCTACACCTTC	CASSPIRTSVGYTF
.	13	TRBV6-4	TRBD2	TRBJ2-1	TGTGCCAGCAGTGAAATAGCGGGAGATGAGCAGTTCTTC	CASSEIAGDEQFF
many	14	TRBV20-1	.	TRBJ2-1	TGCAGCCTAGTAATATTGACGGACGACAATGAGCAGTTCTTC	CSLVILTDDNEQFF
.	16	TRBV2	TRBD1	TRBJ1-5	TGTGCCAGCAGTGACAGGGGACAGTATAGCAATCAGCCCCAGCATTTT	CASSDRGQYSNQPQHF
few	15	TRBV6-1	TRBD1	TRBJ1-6	TGTGCCACGAACCCCGGGACAGGGGAGCATTCACCCCTCCACTTT	CATNPGTGEHSPLHF
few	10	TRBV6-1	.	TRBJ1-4	TGTGCCAGCAGGAATGAAAAACTGTTTTTT	CASRNEKLFF
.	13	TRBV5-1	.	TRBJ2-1	TGCGCCAGTAGAGGGGGGACGCCCAGGGAGCAGTTCTTC	CASRGGTPREQFF
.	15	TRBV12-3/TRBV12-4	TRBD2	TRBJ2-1	TGTGCCAGCAGACCCGGGACTAGCGGCCACAATGAGCAGTTCTTC	CASRPGTSGHNEQFF
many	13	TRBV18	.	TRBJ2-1	TGTGCCAGCTCACCACGGCCCCTCAATGAGCAGTTCTTC	CASSPRPLNEQFF
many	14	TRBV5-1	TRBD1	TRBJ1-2	TGCGCCAGCAGCATCGGGAACAGGGGCTATGGCTACACCTTC	CASSIGNRGYGYTF
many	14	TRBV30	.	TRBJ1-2	TGTGCCTGGAGCGGAAGAGGGGGGGTCTATGGCTACACCTTC	CAWSGRGGVYGYTF